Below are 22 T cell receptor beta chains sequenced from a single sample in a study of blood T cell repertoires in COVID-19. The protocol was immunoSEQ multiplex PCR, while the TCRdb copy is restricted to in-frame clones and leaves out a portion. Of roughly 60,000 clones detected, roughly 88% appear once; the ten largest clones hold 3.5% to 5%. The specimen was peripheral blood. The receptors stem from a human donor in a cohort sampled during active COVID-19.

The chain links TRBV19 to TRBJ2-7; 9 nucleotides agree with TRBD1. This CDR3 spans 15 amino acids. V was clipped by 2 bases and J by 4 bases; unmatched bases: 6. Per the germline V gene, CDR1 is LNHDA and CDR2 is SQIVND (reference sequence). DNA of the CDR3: TGTGCCAGTAGTATACCGGGACAGGGCGGGTACGAGCAGTACTTC. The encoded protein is CASSIPGQGGYEQYF.

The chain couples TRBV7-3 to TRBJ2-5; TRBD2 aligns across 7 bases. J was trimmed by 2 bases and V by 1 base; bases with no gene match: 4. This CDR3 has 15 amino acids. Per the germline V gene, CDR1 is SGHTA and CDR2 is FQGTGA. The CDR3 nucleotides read TGTGCCAGCAGCTTAAAAGCGGGGCCTCAAGAGACCCAGTACTTC. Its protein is CASSLKAGPQETQYF.

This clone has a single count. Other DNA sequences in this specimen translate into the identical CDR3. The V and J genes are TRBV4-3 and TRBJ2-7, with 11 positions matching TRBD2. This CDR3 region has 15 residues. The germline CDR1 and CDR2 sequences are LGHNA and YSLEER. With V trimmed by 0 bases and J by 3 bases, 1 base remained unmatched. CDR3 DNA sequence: TGCGCCAGCAGCCAAGATCTAGCGGGGGGCTACGAGCAGTACTTC. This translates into CASSQDLAGGYEQYF.

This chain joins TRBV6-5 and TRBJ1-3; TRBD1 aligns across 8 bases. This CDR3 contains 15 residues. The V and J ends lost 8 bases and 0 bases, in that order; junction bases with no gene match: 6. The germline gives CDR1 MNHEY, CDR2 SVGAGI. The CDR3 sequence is CASSLRGHSGNTIYF. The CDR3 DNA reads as TGTGCCAGCTCCCTCAGGGGGCACTCTGGAAACACCATATATTTT.

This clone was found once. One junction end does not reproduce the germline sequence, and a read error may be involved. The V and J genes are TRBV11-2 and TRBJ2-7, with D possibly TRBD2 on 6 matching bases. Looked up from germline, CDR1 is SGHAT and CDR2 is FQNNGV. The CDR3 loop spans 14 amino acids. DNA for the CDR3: TGTGCCAGCAGCTTAGCGGGAGTGTCCTCCGAGCAGTACTTC. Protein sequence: CASSLAGVSSEQYF.

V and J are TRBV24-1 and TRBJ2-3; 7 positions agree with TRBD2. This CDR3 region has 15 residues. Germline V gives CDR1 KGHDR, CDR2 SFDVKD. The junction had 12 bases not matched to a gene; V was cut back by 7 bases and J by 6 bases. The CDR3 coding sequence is TGTGCCACCAGAGGTAGACGGGGGGACGATGATACGCAGTATTTT. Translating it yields CATRGRRGDDDTQYF.

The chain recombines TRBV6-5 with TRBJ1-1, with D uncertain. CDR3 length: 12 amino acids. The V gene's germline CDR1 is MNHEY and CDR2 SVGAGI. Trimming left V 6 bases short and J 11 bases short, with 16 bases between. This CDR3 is CASSPRGDLAFF. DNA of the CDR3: TGTGCCAGCAGCCCCAGAGGCGACTTGGCTTTCTTT.

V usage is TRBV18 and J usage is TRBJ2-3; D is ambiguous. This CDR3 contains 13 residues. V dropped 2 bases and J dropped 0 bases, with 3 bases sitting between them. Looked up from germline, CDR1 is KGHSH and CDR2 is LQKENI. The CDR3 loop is CASSPESTDTQYF. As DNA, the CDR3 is TGTGCCAGCTCACCAGAGAGCACAGATACGCAGTATTTT.

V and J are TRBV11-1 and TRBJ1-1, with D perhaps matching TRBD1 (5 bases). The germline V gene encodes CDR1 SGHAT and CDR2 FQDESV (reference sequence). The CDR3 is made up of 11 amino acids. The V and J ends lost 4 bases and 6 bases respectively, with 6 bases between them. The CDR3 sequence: CASSSRAEAFF. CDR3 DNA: TGTGCCAGCAGCTCCAGGGCTGAAGCTTTCTTT.

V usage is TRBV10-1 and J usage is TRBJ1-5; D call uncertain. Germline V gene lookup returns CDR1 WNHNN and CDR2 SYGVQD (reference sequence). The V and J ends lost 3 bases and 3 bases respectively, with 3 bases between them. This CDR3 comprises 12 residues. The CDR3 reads CASSDNNQPQHF. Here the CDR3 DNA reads TGCGCCAGCAGTGACAACAATCAGCCCCAGCATTTT.

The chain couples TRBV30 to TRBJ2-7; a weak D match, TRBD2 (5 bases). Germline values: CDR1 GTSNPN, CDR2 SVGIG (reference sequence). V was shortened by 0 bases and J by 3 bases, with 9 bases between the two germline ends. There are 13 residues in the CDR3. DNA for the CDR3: TGTGCCTGGAGTGTGAAAGGACTCTACGAGCAGTACTTC. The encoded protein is CAWSVKGLYEQYF.

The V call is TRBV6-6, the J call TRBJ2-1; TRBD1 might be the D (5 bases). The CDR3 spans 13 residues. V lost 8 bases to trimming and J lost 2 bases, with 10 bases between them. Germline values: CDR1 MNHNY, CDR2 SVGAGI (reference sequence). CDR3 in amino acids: CASSSGTYNEQFF. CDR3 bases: TGTGCCAGCTCCTCAGGGACCTACAATGAGCAGTTCTTC.

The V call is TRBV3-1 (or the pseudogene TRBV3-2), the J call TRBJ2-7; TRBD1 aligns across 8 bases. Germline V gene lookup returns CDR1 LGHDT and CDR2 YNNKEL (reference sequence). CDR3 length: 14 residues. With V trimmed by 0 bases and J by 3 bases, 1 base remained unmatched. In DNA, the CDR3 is TGTGCCAGCAGCCAAGACGGGACAGGCTACGAGCAGTACTTC. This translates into CASSQDGTGYEQYF.

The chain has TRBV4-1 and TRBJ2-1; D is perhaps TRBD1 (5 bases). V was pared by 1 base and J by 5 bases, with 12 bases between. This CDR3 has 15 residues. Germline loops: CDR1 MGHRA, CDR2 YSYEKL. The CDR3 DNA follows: TGCGCCAGCAGCCAAGCAGGGTCCTTAGACAATGAGCAGTTCTTC. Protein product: CASSQAGSLDNEQFF.

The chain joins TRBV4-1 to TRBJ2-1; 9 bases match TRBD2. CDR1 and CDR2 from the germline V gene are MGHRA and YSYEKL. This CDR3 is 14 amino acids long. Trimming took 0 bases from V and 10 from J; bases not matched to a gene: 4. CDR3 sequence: CASSQDSGSGEQFF. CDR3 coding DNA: TGCGCCAGCAGCCAAGATAGCGGGAGTGGGGAGCAGTTCTTC.

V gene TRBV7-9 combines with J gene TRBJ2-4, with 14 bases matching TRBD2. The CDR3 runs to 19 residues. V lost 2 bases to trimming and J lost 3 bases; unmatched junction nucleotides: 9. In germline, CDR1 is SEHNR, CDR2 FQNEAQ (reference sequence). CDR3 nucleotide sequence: TGTGCCAGCAGCTTACGCCCGGGACTAGCGGGAGTTGACAAAAACATTCAGTACTTC. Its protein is CASSLRPGLAGVDKNIQYF.

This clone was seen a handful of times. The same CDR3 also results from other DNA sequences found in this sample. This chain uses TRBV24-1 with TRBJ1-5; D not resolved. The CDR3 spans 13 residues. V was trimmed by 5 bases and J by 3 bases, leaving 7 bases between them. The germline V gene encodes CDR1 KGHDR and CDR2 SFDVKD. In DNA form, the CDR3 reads TGTGCCACCAGTGGTGGCAACAATCAGCCCCAGCATTTT. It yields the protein CATSGGNNQPQHF.

The DNA for the CDR3 is TGTGCCAGCAGCGGAACAGGGATCTGGGGCTACACCTTC. It translates to CASSGTGIWGYTF. The chain carries TRBV9 and TRBJ1-2; D is possibly TRBD1 (6 bases). The V gene's germline CDR1 is SGDLS and CDR2 YYNGEE. The CDR3 spans 13 residues. The ends were cut back, 3 bases at V and 8 bases at J, with 14 bases in the middle.

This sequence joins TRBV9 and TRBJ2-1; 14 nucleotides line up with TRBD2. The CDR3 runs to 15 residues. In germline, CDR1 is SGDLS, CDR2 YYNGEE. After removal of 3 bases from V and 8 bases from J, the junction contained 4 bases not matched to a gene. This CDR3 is CASSGGLAGVDEQFF. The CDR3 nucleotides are TGTGCCAGCAGCGGGGGACTAGCGGGAGTCGATGAGCAGTTCTTC. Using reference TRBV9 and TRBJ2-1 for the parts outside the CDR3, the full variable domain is DSGVTQTPKHLITATGQRVTLRCSPRSGDLSVYWYQQSLDQGLQFLIQYYNGEERAKGNILERFSAQQFPDLHSELNLSSLELGDSALYFCASSGGLAGVDEQFFGPGTRLTVL.

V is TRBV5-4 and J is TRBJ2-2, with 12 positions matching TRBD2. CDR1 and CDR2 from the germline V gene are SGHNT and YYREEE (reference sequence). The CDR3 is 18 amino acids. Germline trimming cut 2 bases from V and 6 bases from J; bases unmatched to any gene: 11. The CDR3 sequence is CASSLGRLAGGPAGELFF. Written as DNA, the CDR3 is TGTGCCAGCAGCTTAGGTCGGCTAGCGGGAGGGCCGGCCGGGGAGCTGTTTTTT.

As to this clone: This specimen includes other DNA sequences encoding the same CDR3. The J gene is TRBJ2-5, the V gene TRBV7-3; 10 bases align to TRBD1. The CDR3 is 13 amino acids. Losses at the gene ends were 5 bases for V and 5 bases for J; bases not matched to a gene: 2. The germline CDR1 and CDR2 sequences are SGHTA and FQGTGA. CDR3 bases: TGTGCCAGCAGCAAGGACAGGGGGGAGACCCAGTACTTC. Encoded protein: CASSKDRGETQYF.

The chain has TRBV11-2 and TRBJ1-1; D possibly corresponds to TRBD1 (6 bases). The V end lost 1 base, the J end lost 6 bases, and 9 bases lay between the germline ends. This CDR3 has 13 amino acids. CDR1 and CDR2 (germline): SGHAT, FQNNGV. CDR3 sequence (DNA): TGTGCCAGCAGCTTAGGAACAGGGTCTGAAGCTTTCTTT. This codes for CASSLGTGSEAFF.